The clone carrying this T cell receptor (beta chain) was picked up a small number of times. Antigen specificity is unknown. The data were obtained in a study of beta chain features in type 1 diabetes. Overall study: Healthy donors and patients showed comparable age, gender and cell yields. All samples combined gave about 100 million sorted cells for examination. Study results and caveats: Across all four CD4+ subsets, people with type 1 diabetes showed modestly shorter TCRB CDR3s. It was among patients, rather than healthy donors, that naive, central memory and Treg TCRB repertoires appeared more similar.

Expressed TCRB transcripts got sequenced, as all isolated RNA was reverse transcribed. The table came from immunoSEQ multiplex PCR; TCRdb's copy has only in-frame clones and leaves some out. The data hold 280,000 or so clones, with 15% observed a single time. V lost 3 bases and J lost 8; bases outside the gene matches: 5. Germline V gives CDR1 SEHNR, CDR2 FQNEAQ (reference sequence). CDR3 size: 14 residues. Purity above 95% was achieved in all sorted populations. Input material: naive CD4+ T cells from blood. J is TRBJ1-2 and V is TRBV7-9; TRBD1 agrees at 11 bases. The receptor comes from a man younger than 30 with type 1 diabetes. The CDR3 sequence is CASSFRDRGYGYTF. For the CDR3, the DNA is TGTGCCAGCAGCTTCCGGGACAGGGGGTACGGCTACACCTTC.